This T cell receptor beta chain was sequenced in a study of shared clonotypes between healthy human individuals. This clone was observed a few times. Libraries were prepared by immunoSEQ multiplex PCR; TCRdb keeps only in-frame clonotypes and omits some of them. This sample has about 2.3 million clones, with 85% to 95% found just once. Germline-derived CDR1 and CDR2 are PRHDT and FYEKMQ (reference sequence). Trimming took 2 bases from V and 5 from J, leaving 9 bases between them. This CDR3 is built from 14 residues. Specimen: naive CD4+ T cells from PBMCs. Subset denoted: CD45RA+ positively selected. This clonotype was sampled from a man aged 18 to 30 in good health. Some clones in this sample may be carry-over from other donors' samples. V gene TRBV13 combines with J gene TRBJ2-2; D call uncertain. The CDR3 spells CASSLTPRTGELFF. Written as DNA, the CDR3 is TGTGCCAGCAGCTTAACCCCCAGAACCGGGGAGCTGTTTTTT.